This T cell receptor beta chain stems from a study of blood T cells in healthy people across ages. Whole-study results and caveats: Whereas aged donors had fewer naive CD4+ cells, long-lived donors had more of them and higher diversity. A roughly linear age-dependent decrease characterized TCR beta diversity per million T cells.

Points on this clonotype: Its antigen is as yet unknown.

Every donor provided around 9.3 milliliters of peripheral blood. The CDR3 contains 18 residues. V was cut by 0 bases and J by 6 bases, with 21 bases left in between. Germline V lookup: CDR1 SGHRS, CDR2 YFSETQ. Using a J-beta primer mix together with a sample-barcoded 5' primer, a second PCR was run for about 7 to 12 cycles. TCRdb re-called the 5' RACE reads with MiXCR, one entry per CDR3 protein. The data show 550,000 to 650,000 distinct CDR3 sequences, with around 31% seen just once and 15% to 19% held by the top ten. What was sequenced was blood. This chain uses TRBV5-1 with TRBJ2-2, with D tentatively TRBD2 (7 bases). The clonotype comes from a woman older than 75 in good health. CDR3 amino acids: CASSLASRGAMGAGELFF. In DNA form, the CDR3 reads TGCGCCAGCAGCTTGGCTTCACGGGGGGCCATGGGAGCCGGGGAGCTGTTTTTT.